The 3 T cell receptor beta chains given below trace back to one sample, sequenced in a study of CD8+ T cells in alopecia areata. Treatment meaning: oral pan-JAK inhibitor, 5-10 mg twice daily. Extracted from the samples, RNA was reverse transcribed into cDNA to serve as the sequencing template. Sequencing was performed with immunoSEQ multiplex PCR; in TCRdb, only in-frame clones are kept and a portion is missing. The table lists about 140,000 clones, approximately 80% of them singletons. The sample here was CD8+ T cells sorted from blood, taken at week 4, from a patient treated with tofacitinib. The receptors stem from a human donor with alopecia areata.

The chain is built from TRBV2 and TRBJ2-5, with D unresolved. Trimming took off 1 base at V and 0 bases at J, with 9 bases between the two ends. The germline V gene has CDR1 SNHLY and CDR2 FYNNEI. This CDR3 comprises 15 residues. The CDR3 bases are TGTGCCAGCAGTGAAGGCAGAGCGTACCAAGAGACCCAGTACTTC. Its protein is CASSEGRAYQETQYF.

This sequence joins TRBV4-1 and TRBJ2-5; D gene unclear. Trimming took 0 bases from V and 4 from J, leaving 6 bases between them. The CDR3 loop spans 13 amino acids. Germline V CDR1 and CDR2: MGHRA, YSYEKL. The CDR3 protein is CASSQEPRETQYF. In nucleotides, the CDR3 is TGCGCCAGCAGCCAAGAGCCTAGAGAGACCCAGTACTTC.

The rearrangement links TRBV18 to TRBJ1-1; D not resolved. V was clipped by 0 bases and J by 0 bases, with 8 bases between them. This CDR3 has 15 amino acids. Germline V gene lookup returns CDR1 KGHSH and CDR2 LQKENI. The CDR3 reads CASSPPPGLNTEAFF. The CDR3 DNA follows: TGTGCCAGCTCACCACCCCCGGGATTGAACACTGAAGCTTTCTTT.